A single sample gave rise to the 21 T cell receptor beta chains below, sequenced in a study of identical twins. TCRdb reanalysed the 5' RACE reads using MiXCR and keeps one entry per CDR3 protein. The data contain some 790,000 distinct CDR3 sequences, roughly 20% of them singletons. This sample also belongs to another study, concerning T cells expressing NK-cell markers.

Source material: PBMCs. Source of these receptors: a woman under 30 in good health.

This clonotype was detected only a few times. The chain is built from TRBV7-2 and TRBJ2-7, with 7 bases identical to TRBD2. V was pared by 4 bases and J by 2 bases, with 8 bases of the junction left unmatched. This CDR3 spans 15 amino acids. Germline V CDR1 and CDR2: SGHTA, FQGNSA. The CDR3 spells CASSSNPGTTYEQYF. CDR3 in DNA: TGTGCCAGCAGCTCAAACCCCGGGACTACCTACGAGCAGTACTTC. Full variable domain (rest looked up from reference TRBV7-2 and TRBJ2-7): GAGVSQSPSNKVTEKGKDVELRCDPISGHTALYWYRQSLGQGLEFLIYFQGNSAPDKSGLPSDRFSAERTGGSVSTLTIQRTQQEDSAVYLCASSSNPGTTYEQYFGPGTRLTVT.

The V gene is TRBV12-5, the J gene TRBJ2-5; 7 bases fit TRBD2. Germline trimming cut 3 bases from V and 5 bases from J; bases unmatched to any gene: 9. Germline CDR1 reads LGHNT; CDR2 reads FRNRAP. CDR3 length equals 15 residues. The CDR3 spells CASGLGLAVGETQYF. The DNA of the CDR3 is TGTGCTAGTGGTTTAGGCCTAGCGGTGGGGGAGACCCAGTACTTC.

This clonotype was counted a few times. CDR3 region: CASSFRQTSYNEQFF. The CDR3 coding sequence is TGTGCCAGCAGTTTCCGACAGACTTCCTACAATGAGCAGTTCTTC. The rearrangement uses TRBV6-5 and TRBJ2-1, with a possible D match to TRBD1 (5 bases). The CDR3 covers 15 residues. The V end was cut by 4 bases, the J end by 1 base, with 11 bases between. CDR1 is MNHEY, CDR2 SVGAGI, per germline.

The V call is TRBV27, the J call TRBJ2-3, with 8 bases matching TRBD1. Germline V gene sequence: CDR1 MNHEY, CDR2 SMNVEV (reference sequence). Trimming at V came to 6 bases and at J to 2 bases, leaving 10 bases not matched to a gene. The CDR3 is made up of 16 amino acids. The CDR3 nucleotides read TGTGCCAGCAGCCGAGGGGCGACAGGGGACACAGATACGCAGTATTTT. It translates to CASSRGATGDTDTQYF.

The CDR3 loop reads CSAPLHVKGRSYEQYF. As DNA, the CDR3 is TGCAGTGCTCCACTCCACGTGAAGGGTAGATCCTACGAGCAGTACTTC. The J gene is TRBJ2-7, the V gene TRBV20-1; no definite D call. CDR1 and CDR2 (germline): DFQATT, SNEGSKA (reference sequence). V was shortened by 5 bases and J by 1 base, with 21 bases between the two germline ends. The CDR3 is 16 residues long.

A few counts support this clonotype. CDR3 protein: CASSQDLGGLGEAFF. The CDR3 bases are TGCGCCAGCAGCCAAGATTTGGGGGGTCTGGGTGAAGCTTTCTTT. The V and J genes are TRBV4-1 and TRBJ1-1; possibly TRBD1 for D (5 bases). The germline gives CDR1 MGHRA, CDR2 YSYEKL. V lost 0 bases to trimming and J lost 7 bases, with 15 bases between them. The CDR3 length is 15 residues.

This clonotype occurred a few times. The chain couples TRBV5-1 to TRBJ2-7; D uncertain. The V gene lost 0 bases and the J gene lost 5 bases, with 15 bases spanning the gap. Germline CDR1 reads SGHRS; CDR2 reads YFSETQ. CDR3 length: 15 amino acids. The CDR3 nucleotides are TGCGCCAGCAGCTTGGCCCTAGATATAAGCGACGAGCAGTACTTC. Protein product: CASSLALDISDEQYF.

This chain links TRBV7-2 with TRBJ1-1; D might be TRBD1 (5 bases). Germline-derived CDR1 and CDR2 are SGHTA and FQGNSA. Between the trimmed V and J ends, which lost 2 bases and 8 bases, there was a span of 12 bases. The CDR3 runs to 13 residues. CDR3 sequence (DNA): TGTGCCAGCAGCTTACGACAGCCCGACGAAGCTTTCTTT. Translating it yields CASSLRQPDEAFF.

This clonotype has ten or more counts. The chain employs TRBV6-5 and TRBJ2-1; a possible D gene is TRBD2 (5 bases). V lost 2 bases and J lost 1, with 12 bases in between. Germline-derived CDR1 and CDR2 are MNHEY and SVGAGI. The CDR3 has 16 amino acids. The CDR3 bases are TGTGCCAGCAGTTACGTTCGGGGATTATCCTACAATGAGCAGTTCTTC. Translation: CASSYVRGLSYNEQFF.

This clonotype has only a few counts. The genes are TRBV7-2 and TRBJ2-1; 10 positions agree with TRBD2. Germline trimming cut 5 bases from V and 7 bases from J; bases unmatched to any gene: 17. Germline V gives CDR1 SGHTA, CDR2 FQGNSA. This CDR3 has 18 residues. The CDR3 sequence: CASSLRASGGRVGNEQFF. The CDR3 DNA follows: TGTGCCAGCAGCCTACGGGCTAGCGGGGGACGGGTGGGAAATGAGCAGTTCTTC. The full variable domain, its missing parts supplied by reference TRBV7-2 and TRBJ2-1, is GAGVSQSPSNKVTEKGKDVELRCDPISGHTALYWYRQSLGQGLEFLIYFQGNSAPDKSGLPSDRFSAERTGGSVSTLTIQRTQQEDSAVYLCASSLRASGGRVGNEQFFGPGTRLTVL.

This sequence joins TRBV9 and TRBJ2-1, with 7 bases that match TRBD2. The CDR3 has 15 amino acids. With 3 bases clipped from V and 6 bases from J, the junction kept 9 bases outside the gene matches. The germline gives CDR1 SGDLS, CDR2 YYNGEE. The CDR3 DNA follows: TGTGCCAGCAGCGCTCGAGCGGGGCCTGTCAATGAGCAGTTCTTC. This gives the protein CASSARAGPVNEQFF.

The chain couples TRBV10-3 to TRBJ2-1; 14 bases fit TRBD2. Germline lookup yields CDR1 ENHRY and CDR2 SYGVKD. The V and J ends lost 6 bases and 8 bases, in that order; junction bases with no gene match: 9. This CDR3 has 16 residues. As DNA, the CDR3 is TGTGCCATCAGACCCGGGACTAGCGGGAGCGTCGATGAGCAGTTCTTC. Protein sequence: CAIRPGTSGSVDEQFF.

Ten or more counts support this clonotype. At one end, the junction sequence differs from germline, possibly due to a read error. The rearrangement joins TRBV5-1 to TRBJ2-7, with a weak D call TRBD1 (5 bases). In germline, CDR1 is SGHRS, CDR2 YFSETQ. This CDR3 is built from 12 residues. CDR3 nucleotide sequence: TGTGCCAGCAGCTTAGGGGCCTACGAGCAGTACTTC. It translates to CASSLGAYEQYF.

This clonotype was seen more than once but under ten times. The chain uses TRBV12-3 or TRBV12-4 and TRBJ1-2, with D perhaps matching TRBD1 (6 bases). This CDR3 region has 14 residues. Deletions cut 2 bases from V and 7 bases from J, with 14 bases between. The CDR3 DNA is TGTGCCAGCAGTTTACATGGGGGCGAGGTTGGCTACACCTTC. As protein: CASSLHGGEVGYTF.

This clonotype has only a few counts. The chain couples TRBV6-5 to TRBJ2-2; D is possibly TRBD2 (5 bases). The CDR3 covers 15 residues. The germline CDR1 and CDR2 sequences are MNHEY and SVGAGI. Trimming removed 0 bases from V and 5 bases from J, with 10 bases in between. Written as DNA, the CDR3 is TGTGCCAGCAGTTACTCACTAGAAGTGACCGGGGAGCTGTTTTTT. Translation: CASSYSLEVTGELFF.

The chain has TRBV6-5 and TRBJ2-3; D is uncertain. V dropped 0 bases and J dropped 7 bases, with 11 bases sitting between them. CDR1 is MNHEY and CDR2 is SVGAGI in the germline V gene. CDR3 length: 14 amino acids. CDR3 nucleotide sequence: TGTGCCAGCAGTTACTCGACGGTAGTTAATACGCAGTATTTT. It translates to CASSYSTVVNTQYF.

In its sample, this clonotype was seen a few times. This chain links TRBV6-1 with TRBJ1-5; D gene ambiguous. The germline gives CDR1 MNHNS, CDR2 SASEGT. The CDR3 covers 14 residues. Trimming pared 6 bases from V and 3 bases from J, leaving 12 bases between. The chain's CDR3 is CASSQNILNQPQHF. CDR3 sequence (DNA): TGTGCCAGCAGCCAGAACATCCTCAATCAGCCCCAGCATTTT.

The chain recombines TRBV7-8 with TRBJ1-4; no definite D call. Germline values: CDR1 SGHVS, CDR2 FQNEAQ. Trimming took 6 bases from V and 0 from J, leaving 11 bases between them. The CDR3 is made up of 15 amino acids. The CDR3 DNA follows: TGTGCCAGCAGGCCCCCCGGATCAACTAATGAAAAACTGTTTTTT. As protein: CASRPPGSTNEKLFF.

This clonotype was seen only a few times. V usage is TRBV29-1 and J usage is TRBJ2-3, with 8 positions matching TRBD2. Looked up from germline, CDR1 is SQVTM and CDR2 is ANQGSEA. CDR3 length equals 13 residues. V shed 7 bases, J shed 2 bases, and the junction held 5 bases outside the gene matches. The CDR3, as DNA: TGCAGCGGTAAGCGGGAGAACACAGATACGCAGTATTTT. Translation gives CSGKRENTDTQYF.

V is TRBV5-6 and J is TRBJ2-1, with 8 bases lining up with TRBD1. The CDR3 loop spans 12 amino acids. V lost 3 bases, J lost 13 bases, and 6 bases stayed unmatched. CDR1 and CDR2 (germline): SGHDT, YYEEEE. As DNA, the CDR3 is TGTGCCAGCAGCTACCCTACAGGGGGTCAGTTCTTC. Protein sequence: CASSYPTGGQFF. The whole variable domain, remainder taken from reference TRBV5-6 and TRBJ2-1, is DAGVTQSPTHLIKTRGQQVTLRCSPKSGHDTVSWYQQALGQGPQFIFQYYEEEERQRGNFPDRFSGHQFPNYSSELNVNALLLGDSALYLCASSYPTGGQFFGPGTRLTVL.

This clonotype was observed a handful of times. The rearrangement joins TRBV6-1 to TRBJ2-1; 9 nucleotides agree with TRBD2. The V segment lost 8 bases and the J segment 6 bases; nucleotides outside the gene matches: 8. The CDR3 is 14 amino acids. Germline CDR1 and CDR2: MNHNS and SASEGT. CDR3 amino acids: CASREAGGPNEQFF. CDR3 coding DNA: TGTGCCAGCCGAGAAGCGGGAGGCCCCAATGAGCAGTTCTTC.